The text below deals with one TCR beta chain. Antigen specificity is unknown. V was clipped by 8 bases and J by 1 base; unmatched bases: 8. Germline CDR1 is ENHRY and CDR2 is SYGVKD. This CDR3 spans 15 amino acids. This sample stems from a study of T-cell memory formation after mild COVID-19. Study details: Each donor largely had its own TCR clusters. Study results and limitations: A subset of responding clones appeared in pre-infection memory, suggesting cross-reactive memory joined. For contracting clones, CD4+ ones sat mainly in CM and EM, CD8+ in EMRA.

TCRdb re-analysed the 5' RACE reads in MiXCR, keeping a single row per CDR3 protein. The sample has about 560,000 distinct CDR3 sequences; roughly 21% are singletons. The sequencing input was PBMCs or a T cell subset sorted from them (not recorded which). The sequence derives from an adult woman who had mild COVID-19 (a few samples of this study predate the infection). Cell type and time point are not known. The V and J genes are TRBV10-3 and TRBJ2-3; 8 bases fit TRBD1. In DNA, the CDR3 is TGTGCCATCTCCATCGGACAGGGTCGCACAGATACGCAGTATTTT. This sequence encodes CAISIGQGRTDTQYF.